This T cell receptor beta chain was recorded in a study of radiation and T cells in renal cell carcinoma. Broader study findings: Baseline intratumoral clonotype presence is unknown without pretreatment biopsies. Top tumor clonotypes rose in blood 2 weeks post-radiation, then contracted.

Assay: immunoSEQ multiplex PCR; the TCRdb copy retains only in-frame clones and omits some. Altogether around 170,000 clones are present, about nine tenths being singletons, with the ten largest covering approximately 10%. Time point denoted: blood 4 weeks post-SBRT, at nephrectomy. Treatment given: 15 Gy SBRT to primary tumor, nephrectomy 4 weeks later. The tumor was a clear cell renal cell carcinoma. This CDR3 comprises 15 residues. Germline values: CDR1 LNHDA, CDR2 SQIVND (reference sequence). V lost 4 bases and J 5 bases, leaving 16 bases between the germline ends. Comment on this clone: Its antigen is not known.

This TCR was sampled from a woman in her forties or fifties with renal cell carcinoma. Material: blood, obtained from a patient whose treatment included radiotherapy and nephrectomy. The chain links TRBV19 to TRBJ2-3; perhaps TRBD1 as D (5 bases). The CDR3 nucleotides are TGTGCCAGTAGTACAGGGCGATGGGGCGGAGATACGCAGTATTTT. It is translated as CASSTGRWGGDTQYF.